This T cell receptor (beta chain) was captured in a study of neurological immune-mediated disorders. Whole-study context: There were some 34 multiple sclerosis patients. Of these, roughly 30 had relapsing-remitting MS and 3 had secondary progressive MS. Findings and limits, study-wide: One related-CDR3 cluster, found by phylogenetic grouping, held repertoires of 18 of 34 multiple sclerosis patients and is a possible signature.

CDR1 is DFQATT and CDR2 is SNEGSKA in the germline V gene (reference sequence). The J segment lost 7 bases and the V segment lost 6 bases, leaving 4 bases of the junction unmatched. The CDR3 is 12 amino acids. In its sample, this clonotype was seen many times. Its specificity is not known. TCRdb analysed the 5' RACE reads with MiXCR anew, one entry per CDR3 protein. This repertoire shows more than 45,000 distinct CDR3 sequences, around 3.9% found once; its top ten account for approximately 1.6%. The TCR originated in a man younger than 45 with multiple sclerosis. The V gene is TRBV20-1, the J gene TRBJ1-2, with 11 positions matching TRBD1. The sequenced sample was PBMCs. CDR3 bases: TGCAGTGCCCCGGACAGGGGGCTTGGCTACACCTTC. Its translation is CSAPDRGLGYTF.